A single sample is the source of the 4 T cell receptor beta chains below, sequenced in a study of shared clonotypes between healthy human individuals. This table comes from immunoSEQ multiplex PCR, and its TCRdb copy is limited to in-frame clones, with some not included. The sample records 2,500,000 or so clones, just under 95% being singletons. Specimen: naive CD4+ T cells from PBMCs. Indicated subset: CD45RA+ positively selected. All receptors come from a man younger than 30 in good health. Some clones in this sample may be carry-over from other donors' samples.

V is TRBV11-3 and J is TRBJ2-2; D is uncertain. Trimming took 0 bases from V and 4 from J, leaving 21 bases between them. The CDR3 loop spans 19 amino acids. From germline, CDR1 is SGHNT and CDR2 YENEEA. The CDR3 sequence is CASSLDYGYLTSGTGELFF. The CDR3 coding sequence is TGTGCCAGCAGCTTAGATTACGGCTACCTTACCTCGGGCACCGGGGAGCTGTTTTTT.

The table lists this clone with a count of one. The CDR3 loop reads CASSLRSSGSSGYEQYF. In DNA form, the CDR3 reads TGTGCCAGCAGCTTAAGGTCTAGCGGGAGCAGTGGTTACGAGCAGTACTTC. The chain couples TRBV11-2 to TRBJ2-7; TRBD2 aligns across 10 bases. Per germline, CDR1 SGHAT and CDR2 FQNNGV. Trimming removed 2 bases from V and 4 bases from J; junction bases left unmatched: 11. This CDR3 comprises 17 residues.

The gene calls are TRBV7-9 and TRBJ2-7; D remains ambiguous. The germline V gene has CDR1 SEHNR and CDR2 FQNEAQ (reference sequence). This CDR3 contains 14 residues. Trimming took 2 bases from V and 2 from J, leaving 10 bases between them. CDR3 nucleotide sequence: TGTGCCAGCAGCTTAACTTCCACCGCCTACGAGCAGTACTTC. This translates into CASSLTSTAYEQYF.

This clone occurred a few times. The chain recombines TRBV9 with TRBJ1-1; D is uncertain. V gave up 1 base and J gave up 4 bases, with 20 bases separating them. CDR1 and CDR2 from the germline V gene are SGDLS and YYNGEE. This CDR3 spans 17 amino acids. For the CDR3, the DNA is TGTGCCAGCAGCGTACCCCCCTCTTACGGGCCGTTCACTGAAGCTTTCTTT. Its translation is CASSVPPSYGPFTEAFF.